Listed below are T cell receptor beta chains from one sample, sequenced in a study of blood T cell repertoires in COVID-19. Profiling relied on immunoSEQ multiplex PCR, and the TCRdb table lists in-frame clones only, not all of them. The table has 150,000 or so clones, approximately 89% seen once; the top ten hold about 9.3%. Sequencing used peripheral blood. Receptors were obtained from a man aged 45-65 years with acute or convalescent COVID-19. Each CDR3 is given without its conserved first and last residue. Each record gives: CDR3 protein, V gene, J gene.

CDR3aa: ASSLGRASYEQY
v_gene: TRBV7-9
j_gene: TRBJ2-7

CDR3aa: ASSTYVTGGDTQY
v_gene: TRBV19
j_gene: TRBJ2-3

CDR3aa: ASSLGTGNDQPQH
v_gene: TRBV3-1/TRBV3-2
j_gene: TRBJ1-5

CDR3aa: ASSFPAGGGGNEKLF
v_gene: TRBV9
j_gene: TRBJ1-4

CDR3aa: ASSTSPGDYEQY
v_gene: TRBV19
j_gene: TRBJ2-7

CDR3aa: ASSAASSGDSDTQY
v_gene: TRBV5-1
j_gene: TRBJ2-3

CDR3aa: ASRGDNYGYT
v_gene: TRBV25-1
j_gene: TRBJ1-2

CDR3aa: ASSENRNNYGYT
v_gene: TRBV5-1
j_gene: TRBJ1-2

CDR3aa: ASSLLQGSNSPLH
v_gene: TRBV28
j_gene: TRBJ1-6

CDR3aa: ASSPNRGYAGAF
v_gene: TRBV7-2
j_gene: TRBJ1-1

CDR3aa: ASSQTGINQPQH
v_gene: TRBV16
j_gene: TRBJ1-5

CDR3aa: ASSQGGGKMEKLF
v_gene: TRBV3-1/TRBV3-2
j_gene: TRBJ1-4

CDR3aa: ASSVGQGYGYT
v_gene: TRBV5-1
j_gene: TRBJ1-2

CDR3aa: ASSFSLGGDTIY
v_gene: TRBV5-1
j_gene: TRBJ1-3

CDR3aa: ASSLRREVETQY
v_gene: TRBV7-2
j_gene: TRBJ2-5

CDR3aa: ASSHGGAADTQY
v_gene: TRBV3-1/TRBV3-2
j_gene: TRBJ2-3

CDR3aa: ATHLNTEAF
v_gene: TRBV12-3/TRBV12-4
j_gene: TRBJ1-1

CDR3aa: ASSQDRLAGYNEQF
v_gene: TRBV14
j_gene: TRBJ2-1

CDR3aa: ASSLAGPDEQY
v_gene: TRBV7-9
j_gene: TRBJ2-7

CDR3aa: ASSSSGQNSGNTIY
v_gene: TRBV5-1
j_gene: TRBJ1-3

CDR3aa: AGKGKAGGYQETQY
v_gene: TRBV2
j_gene: TRBJ2-5

CDR3aa: ASSHPEALRTDTQY
v_gene: TRBV4-1
j_gene: TRBJ2-3

CDR3aa: ASSQRGGTEAF
v_gene: TRBV3-1/TRBV3-2
j_gene: TRBJ1-1

CDR3aa: ASSILRQGANTEAF
v_gene: TRBV19
j_gene: TRBJ1-1

CDR3aa: SDLGTKRSNQPQH
v_gene: TRBV29-1
j_gene: TRBJ1-5

CDR3aa: ASRTDNYGYT
v_gene: TRBV6-5
j_gene: TRBJ1-2

CDR3aa: ASSPRRGSPGENIQY
v_gene: TRBV18
j_gene: TRBJ2-4

CDR3aa: AWSTSHYGYT
v_gene: TRBV30
j_gene: TRBJ1-2

CDR3aa: ASSLVTGGNQPQH
v_gene: TRBV5-1
j_gene: TRBJ1-5

CDR3aa: ASSLGDRGQTAF
v_gene: TRBV5-1
j_gene: TRBJ1-1

CDR3aa: ASSGGTANTGELF
v_gene: TRBV9
j_gene: TRBJ2-2

CDR3aa: ATSREGAPAF
v_gene: TRBV15
j_gene: TRBJ1-1

CDR3aa: ASSRTTGDNGYT
v_gene: TRBV18
j_gene: TRBJ1-2

CDR3aa: ASAGSGDGRFGYT
v_gene: TRBV2
j_gene: TRBJ1-2

CDR3aa: ASSSNRQGVRTQY
v_gene: TRBV13
j_gene: TRBJ2-5

CDR3aa: ASSAGTSGLNEQF
v_gene: TRBV19
j_gene: TRBJ2-1

CDR3aa: ASSQDLTSGELTYYNEQF
v_gene: TRBV3-1/TRBV3-2
j_gene: TRBJ2-1